The 25 T cell receptor beta chains below were found in one sample sequenced in a study of cytomegalovirus exposure and HLA in healthy donors. PCR used 60 Vbeta primers and 13 Jbeta primers. Only in-frame clones appear in the TCRdb table, and some are missing; sequencing was by immunoSEQ multiplex PCR. Among about 190,000 clones, about 80% were seen once, and the ten largest hold roughly 10%. Material for sequencing was PBMCs. These receptors were collected from a woman in her forties or fifties in good health and CMV-seropositive.

The count of this clone is one. DNA of the CDR3: TGTGCCTGGAGTTCCGGGACAGCCGAGGCTTTCTTT. This encodes CAWSSGTAEAFF. The rearrangement joins TRBV30 to TRBJ1-1; 7 nucleotides align to TRBD1. The CDR3 totals 12 residues. V lost 2 bases and J lost 11; bases outside the gene matches: 8. Germline V CDR1 and CDR2: GTSNPN, SVGIG (reference sequence). The whole variable domain, filled in from reference TRBV30 and TRBJ1-1, reads SQTIHQWPATLVQPVGSPLSLECTVEGTSNPNLYWYRQAAGRGLQLLFYSVGIGQISSEVPQNLSASRPQDRQFILSSKKLLLSDSGFYLCAWSSGTAEAFFGQGTRLTVV.

The V gene is TRBV5-8, the J gene TRBJ2-7; a weak D match, TRBD2 (5 bases). From germline, CDR1 is SGHTS and CDR2 YDEGEE. The V and J ends lost 3 bases and 2 bases respectively, with 18 bases between them. CDR3 length equals 16 residues. This chain's CDR3 is CASSSREISIPYEQYF. CDR3 bases: TGTGCCAGCAGCTCCCGGGAAATTTCAATTCCCTACGAGCAGTACTTC.

The rearrangement links TRBV19 to TRBJ1-6, with no clear D. Trimming pared 5 bases from V and 5 bases from J, leaving 7 bases between. This CDR3 has 13 residues. Germline V gives CDR1 LNHDA, CDR2 SQIVND (reference sequence). For the CDR3, the DNA is TGTGCCAGTAGTGTCGTAGATAATTCACCCCTCCACTTT. It is translated as CASSVVDNSPLHF. Full variable domain (remainder filled in from reference TRBV19 and TRBJ1-6): DGGITQSPKYLFRKEGQNVTLSCEQNLNHDAMYWYRQDPGQGLRLIYYSQIVNDFQKGDIAEGYSVSREKKESFPLTVTSAQKNPTAFYLCASSVVDNSPLHFGNGTRLTVT.

The count of this clone is one. This chain connects TRBV4-2 to TRBJ1-4, with 9 bases identical to TRBD1. CDR1 and CDR2 (germline): LGHNA, YNFKEQ. After removal of 0 bases from V and 8 bases from J, the junction contained 4 bases not matched to a gene. This CDR3 spans 15 amino acids. This CDR3 reads CASSQENRGREKLFF. In DNA, the CDR3 is TGTGCCAGCAGCCAAGAGAACAGGGGGCGGGAAAAACTGTTTTTT.

The chain combines TRBV6-5 with TRBJ2-1; tentative D call: TRBD1 (6 bases). The CDR3 runs 15 residues. V lost 5 bases, J lost 7 bases, and 18 bases lay in between. Per germline, CDR1 MNHEY and CDR2 SVGAGI. As DNA, the CDR3 is TGTGCCAGCAGTCTTGGGGGCCCTGCGACGAATGAGCAGTTCTTC. It encodes CASSLGGPATNEQFF.

The V and J genes are TRBV5-1 and TRBJ2-7; 7 nucleotides match TRBD2. Trimming at V came to 4 bases and at J to 2 bases, leaving 12 bases not matched to a gene. This CDR3 is 16 amino acids long. In germline, CDR1 is SGHRS, CDR2 YFSETQ. DNA of the CDR3: TGCGCCAGCAGCCCGAGGGAGGGAACACGGACCTACGAGCAGTACTTC. Its protein product is CASSPREGTRTYEQYF.

The rearrangement uses TRBV12-5 and TRBJ1-1; 10 nucleotides line up with TRBD1. Germline CDR1 and CDR2: LGHNT and FRNRAP. The CDR3 consists of 15 residues. With 2 bases clipped from V and 4 bases from J, the junction kept 4 bases outside the gene matches. Here the CDR3 DNA reads TGTGCTAGTGGTTTGCCAGGGGACAGGGGCACTGAAGCTTTCTTT. Amino acids: CASGLPGDRGTEAFF.

This rearrangement joins TRBV2 to TRBJ1-1, with TRBD1 identical over 8 bases. The J segment lost 1 base and the V segment lost 6 bases, leaving 7 bases of the junction unmatched. From germline, CDR1 is SNHLY and CDR2 FYNNEI. The CDR3 runs to 15 residues. This chain's CDR3 is CASRPTGATNTEAFF. The CDR3 coding sequence is TGTGCCAGCAGGCCGACAGGGGCCACGAACACTGAAGCTTTCTTT.

This clone was observed a few times. The chain employs TRBV4-1 and TRBJ1-4, with D maybe TRBD1 (5 bases). The germline V gene encodes CDR1 MGHRA and CDR2 YSYEKL. The CDR3 runs to 15 residues. Between the trimmed V and J ends, which lost 3 bases and 0 bases, there was a span of 8 bases. The CDR3 region is CASSQSTATNEKLFF. CDR3 coding DNA: TGCGCCAGCAGCCAGTCGACAGCAACTAATGAAAAACTGTTTTTT.

The chain uses TRBV6-5 and TRBJ2-7; the match to TRBD1 covers 9 bases. V lost 7 bases to trimming and J lost 2 bases; unmatched junction nucleotides: 9. Germline lookup yields CDR1 MNHEY and CDR2 SVGAGI. The CDR3 spans 15 residues. The CDR3 coding sequence is TGTGCCAGCATGCCACAGGGGGCCCAAGCCTACGAGCAGTACTTC. Translation: CASMPQGAQAYEQYF.

This chain connects TRBV27 to TRBJ2-1, with 8 positions matching TRBD2. Losses at the gene ends were 6 bases for V and 7 bases for J; bases not matched to a gene: 20. The CDR3 covers 18 residues. Germline CDR1 MNHEY, CDR2 SMNVEV (reference sequence). CDR3 region: CASSKNPFGAGGLNEQFF. DNA for the CDR3: TGTGCCAGCAGCAAAAACCCGTTTGGGGCGGGGGGTCTGAATGAGCAGTTCTTC.

V gene TRBV19 combines with J gene TRBJ2-3; 7 positions agree with TRBD2. This CDR3 contains 16 residues. Germline lookup yields CDR1 LNHDA and CDR2 SQIVND (reference sequence). J lost 3 bases, V lost 1 base, and 7 bases had no gene match. CDR3 residues: CASSIGGGIWTDTQYF. CDR3 sequence (DNA): TGTGCCAGTAGTATAGGGGGGGGGATTTGGACAGATACGCAGTATTTT.

This clone was counted a single time. This sequence joins TRBV23-1 and TRBJ1-2; D is possibly TRBD1 (6 bases). TRBV23-1 is assigned to the ORF class and has an uncertain function. V was cut by 7 bases and J by 6 bases, with 27 bases left in between. The CDR3 has 17 residues. The CDR3: CASTQGGPGPLSDGYTF. CDR3 DNA: TGCGCCAGCACCCAAGGGGGTCCGGGGCCCCTGAGTGATGGCTACACCTTC.

The V gene is TRBV14, the J gene TRBJ2-5; TRBD1 aligns across 11 bases. Germline CDR1 SGHDN, CDR2 FVKESK. The CDR3 consists of 18 residues. The trim removed 4 bases at V and 2 bases at J, leaving 12 bases unmatched. The CDR3 protein is CASSLRDRGYIFQETQYF. In DNA, the CDR3 is TGTGCCAGCAGCCTCCGGGACAGGGGGTATATTTTTCAAGAGACCCAGTACTTC. Supplemented by reference TRBV14 and TRBJ2-5, the full variable domain reads EAGVTQFPSHSVIEKGQTVTLRCDPISGHDNLYWYRRVMGKEIKFLLHFVKESKQDESGMPNNRFLAERTGGTYSTLKVQPAELEDSGVYFCASSLRDRGYIFQETQYFGPGTRLLVL.

The chain couples TRBV27 to TRBJ2-7; 7 nucleotides align to TRBD1. This CDR3 has 13 amino acids. Germline loops: CDR1 MNHEY, CDR2 SMNVEV (reference sequence). V gave up 5 bases and J gave up 7 bases; unmatched junction bases: 8. The CDR3 loop reads CASSRDRVQEQYF. The CDR3 DNA sequence: TGTGCCAGCAGTCGCGACAGGGTGCAAGAGCAGTACTTC.

Worth noting for this clone: A junction end diverges from the germline sequence, so it may reflect a read error. As DNA, the CDR3 is TGTTCCAGCAGCTTAACCTCAAGGCCTACTACAAACTATGGCTACACCTTC. Protein product: CSSSLTSRPTTNYGYTF. V gene TRBV7-9 combines with J gene TRBJ1-2; D not certain. Germline V gene sequence: CDR1 SEHNR, CDR2 FQNEAQ (reference sequence). CDR3 size: 17 residues.

The J gene is TRBJ1-3, the V gene TRBV18; 9 bases map to TRBD1. Losses at the gene ends were 5 bases for V and 2 bases for J; bases not matched to a gene: 7. Germline V gene sequence: CDR1 KGHSH, CDR2 LQKENI. The CDR3 covers 16 residues. Here the CDR3 DNA reads TGTGCCAGCTCATTGTTCCGGGACAGGGCTGGAAACACCATATATTTT. Translation: CASSLFRDRAGNTIYF.

The rearrangement joins TRBV5-1 to TRBJ1-1; tentatively, D is TRBD1 (6 bases). Germline-derived CDR1 and CDR2 are SGHRS and YFSETQ. Trimming took 7 bases from V and 7 from J, leaving 26 bases between them. This CDR3 is 16 amino acids long. CDR3 loop: CASRATQGDTRNEAFF. In nucleotides, the CDR3 is TGCGCCAGCCGGGCAACACAGGGCGACACGCGTAATGAAGCTTTCTTT. Drawing the rest from reference TRBV5-1 and TRBJ1-1, the complete variable domain is KAGVTQTPRYLIKTRGQQVTLSCSPISGHRSVSWYQQTPGQGLQFLFEYFSETQRNKGNFPGRFSGRQFSNSRSEMNVSTLELGDSALYLCASRATQGDTRNEAFFGQGTRLTVV.

The rearrangement links TRBV4-3 to TRBJ1-1, with D maybe TRBD1 (6 bases). The germline gives CDR1 LGHNA, CDR2 YSLEER. Between the trimmed V and J ends, which lost 3 bases and 6 bases, there was a span of 17 bases. This CDR3 comprises 15 residues. In DNA form, the CDR3 reads TGCGCCAGCAGCCAGCTCAGGGGCTCGGGCGCTGAAGCTTTCTTT. This gives the protein CASSQLRGSGAEAFF.

CDR3 coding DNA: TGTGCCAGCAGTCAGGGTCGGGGCTACACCTTC. This encodes CASSQGRGYTF. The chain carries TRBV28 and TRBJ1-2, with D tentatively TRBD1 (5 bases). The CDR3 contains 11 residues. Germline-derived CDR1 and CDR2 are MDHEN and SYDVKM. V lost 5 bases to trimming and J lost 8 bases, with 9 bases between them.

The chain employs TRBV5-5 and TRBJ2-3, with D possibly being TRBD2 (5 bases). CDR1 SGHKS and CDR2 YYEKEE come from the germline V gene (reference sequence). The CDR3 sequence is 14 residues long. Trimming removed 1 base at V and 4 bases at J, with 10 bases between. In DNA form, the CDR3 reads TGTGCCAGCAGCTTGCTACTAGTGGCAGATACGCAGTATTTT. Its translation: CASSLLLVADTQYF.

For the CDR3, the DNA is TGTGCCAGCAGCGTAGGGGTTGACAGGCTGAACACTGAAGCTTTCTTT. Its translation: CASSVGVDRLNTEAFF. The chain is built from TRBV9 and TRBJ1-1, with D maybe TRBD1 (6 bases). Germline values: CDR1 SGDLS, CDR2 YYNGEE. The CDR3 runs to 16 residues. V was clipped by 0 bases and J by 0 bases, with 12 bases between them.

V is TRBV27 and J is TRBJ1-6; a possible D gene is TRBD1 (6 bases). Trimming removed 6 bases from V and 9 bases from J, with 15 bases in between. Germline V gene sequence: CDR1 MNHEY, CDR2 SMNVEV (reference sequence). The CDR3 spans 14 residues. In DNA, the CDR3 is TGTGCCAGCAGGGGAACAGGGAGGGGTTCACCCCTCCACTTT. Protein product: CASRGTGRGSPLHF.

The rearrangement links TRBV5-1 to TRBJ1-1, with 8 bases that match TRBD1. The CDR3 is 15 amino acids. The trim removed 4 bases at V and 2 bases at J, leaving 7 bases unmatched. Germline-derived CDR1 and CDR2 are SGHRS and YFSETQ. The CDR3 region is CASSLGQGDNTEAFF. The CDR3 DNA reads as TGCGCCAGCAGCCTAGGACAGGGAGATAACACTGAAGCTTTCTTT.

This chain links TRBV7-9 with TRBJ1-3; TRBD1 might be the D (5 bases). Germline V gene data show CDR1 as SEHNR and CDR2 as FQNEAQ (reference sequence). This CDR3 spans 15 amino acids. V gave up 5 bases and J gave up 11 bases, with 22 bases separating them. CDR3 protein: CASSLPPRTSIAIYF. CDR3 coding DNA: TGTGCCAGCAGCCTCCCCCCCCGGACAAGTATAGCCATATATTTT. Supplemented by reference TRBV7-9 and TRBJ1-3, the full variable domain reads DTGVSQNPRHKITKRGQNVTFRCDPISEHNRLYWYRQTLGQGPEFLTYFQNEAQLEKSRLLSDRFSAERPKGSFSTLEIQRTEQGDSAMYLCASSLPPRTSIAIYFGEGSWLTVV.